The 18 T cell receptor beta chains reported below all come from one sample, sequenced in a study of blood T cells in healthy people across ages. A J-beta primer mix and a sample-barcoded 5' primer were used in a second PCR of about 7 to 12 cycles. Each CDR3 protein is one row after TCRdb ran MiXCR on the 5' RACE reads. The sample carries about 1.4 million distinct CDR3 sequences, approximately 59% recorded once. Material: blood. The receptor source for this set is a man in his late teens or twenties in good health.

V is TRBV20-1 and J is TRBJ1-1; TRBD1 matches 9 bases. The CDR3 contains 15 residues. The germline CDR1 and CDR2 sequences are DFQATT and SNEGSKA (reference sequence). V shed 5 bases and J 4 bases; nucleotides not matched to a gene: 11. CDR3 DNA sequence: TGCAGTGCTTTAGACAGGGGGATCGTGTTCACTGAAGCTTTCTTT. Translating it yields CSALDRGIVFTEAFF.

The CDR3 region has the DNA TGCAGTGCTAACGGAAAGAGGGCAGGCTACGAGCAGTACTTC. Translating it yields CSANGKRAGYEQYF. J is TRBJ2-5 and V is TRBV20-1, with D maybe TRBD2 (5 bases). Gene TRBJ2-7 matches the end of the DNA better, so the J call may be wrong. This CDR3 spans 14 amino acids. CDR1 DFQATT and CDR2 SNEGSKA come from the germline V gene (reference sequence).

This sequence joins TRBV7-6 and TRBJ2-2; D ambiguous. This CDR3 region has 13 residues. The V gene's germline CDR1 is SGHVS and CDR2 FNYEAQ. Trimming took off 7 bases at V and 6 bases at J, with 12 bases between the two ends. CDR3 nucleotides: TGTGCCAGCACCCTACTCGAGTCCGGGGAGCTGTTTTTT. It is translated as CASTLLESGELFF.

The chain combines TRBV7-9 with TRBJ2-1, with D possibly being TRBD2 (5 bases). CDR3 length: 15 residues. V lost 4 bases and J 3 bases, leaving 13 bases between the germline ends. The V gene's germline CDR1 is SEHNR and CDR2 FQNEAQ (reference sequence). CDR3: CASSSGTHFYNEQFF. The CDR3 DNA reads TGTGCCAGCAGCTCGGGAACCCATTTCTACAATGAGCAGTTCTTC.

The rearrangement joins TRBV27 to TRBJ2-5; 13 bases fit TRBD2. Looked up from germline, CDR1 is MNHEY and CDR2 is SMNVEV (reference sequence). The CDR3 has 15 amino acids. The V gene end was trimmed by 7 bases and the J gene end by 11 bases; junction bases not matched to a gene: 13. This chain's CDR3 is CASTQDPTSGREQYF. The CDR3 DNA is TGTGCCAGCACCCAGGATCCCACTAGCGGGAGGGAGCAGTACTTC.

The CDR3, as DNA: TGTGCCAGCCCGGCCAACAGGTCCACAGATACGCAGTATTTT. Translated: CASPANRSTDTQYF. The rearrangement uses TRBV9 and TRBJ2-3; perhaps TRBD1 as D (5 bases). The CDR3 has 14 residues. Germline CDR1 reads SGDLS; CDR2 reads YYNGEE. Trimming took 7 bases from V and 2 from J, leaving 14 bases between them.

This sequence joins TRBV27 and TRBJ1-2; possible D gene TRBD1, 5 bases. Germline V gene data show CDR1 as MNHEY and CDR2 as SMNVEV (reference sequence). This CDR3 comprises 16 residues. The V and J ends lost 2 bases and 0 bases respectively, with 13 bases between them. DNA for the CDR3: TGTGCCAGCAGTTTAGGACAAACCACAGCTAACTATGGCTACACCTTC. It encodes CASSLGQTTANYGYTF.

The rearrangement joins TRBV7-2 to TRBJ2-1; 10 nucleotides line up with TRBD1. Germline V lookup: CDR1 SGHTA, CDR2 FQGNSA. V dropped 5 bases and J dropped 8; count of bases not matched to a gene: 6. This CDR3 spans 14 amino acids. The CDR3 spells CASSPWGQGYEQFF. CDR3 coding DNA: TGTGCCAGCAGCCCCTGGGGACAGGGGTATGAGCAGTTCTTC. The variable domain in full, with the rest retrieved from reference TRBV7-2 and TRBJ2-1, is GAGVSQSPSNKVTEKGKDVELRCDPISGHTALYWYRQSLGQGLEFLIYFQGNSAPDKSGLPSDRFSAERTGGSVSTLTIQRTQQEDSAVYLCASSPWGQGYEQFFGPGTRLTVL.

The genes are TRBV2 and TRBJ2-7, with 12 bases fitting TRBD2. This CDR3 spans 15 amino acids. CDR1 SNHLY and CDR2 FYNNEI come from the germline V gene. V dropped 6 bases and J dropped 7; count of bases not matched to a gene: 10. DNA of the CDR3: TGTGCCAGCAGCGTCCTAGCGGGGGGGATAACGGAGCAGTACTTC. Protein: CASSVLAGGITEQYF.

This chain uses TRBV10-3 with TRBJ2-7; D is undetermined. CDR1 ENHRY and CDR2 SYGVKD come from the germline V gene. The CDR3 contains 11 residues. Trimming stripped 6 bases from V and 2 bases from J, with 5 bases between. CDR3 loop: CAISKAYEQYF. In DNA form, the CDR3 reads TGTGCCATCAGCAAGGCCTACGAGCAGTACTTC.

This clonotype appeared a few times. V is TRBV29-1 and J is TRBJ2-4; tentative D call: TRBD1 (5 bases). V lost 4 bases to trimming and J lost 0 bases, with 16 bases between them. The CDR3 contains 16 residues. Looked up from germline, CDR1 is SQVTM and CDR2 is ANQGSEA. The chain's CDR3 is CSVAGHTPLAKNIQYF. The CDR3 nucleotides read TGCAGCGTTGCAGGGCATACCCCACTAGCCAAAAACATTCAGTACTTC.

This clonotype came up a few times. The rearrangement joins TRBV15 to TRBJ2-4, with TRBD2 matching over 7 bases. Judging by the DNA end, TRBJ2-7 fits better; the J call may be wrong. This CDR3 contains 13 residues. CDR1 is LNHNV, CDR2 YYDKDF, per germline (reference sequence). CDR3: CATSRRTRTEQYF. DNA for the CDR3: TGTGCCACCAGCAGACGGACTAGAACCGAGCAGTACTTC.

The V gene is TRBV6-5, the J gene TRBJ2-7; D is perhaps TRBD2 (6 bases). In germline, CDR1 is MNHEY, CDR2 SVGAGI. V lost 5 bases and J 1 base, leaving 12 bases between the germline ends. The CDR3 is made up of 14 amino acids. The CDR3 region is CASSPHSGSYEQYF. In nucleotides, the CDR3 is TGTGCCAGCAGTCCCCATAGCGGATCCTACGAGCAGTACTTC.

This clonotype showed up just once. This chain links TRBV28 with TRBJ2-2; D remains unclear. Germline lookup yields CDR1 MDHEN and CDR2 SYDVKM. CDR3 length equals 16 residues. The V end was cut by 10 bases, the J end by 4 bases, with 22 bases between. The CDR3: CATHGTGVKLTGELFF. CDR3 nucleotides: TGTGCCACCCACGGAACCGGCGTAAAACTCACCGGGGAGCTGTTTTTT.

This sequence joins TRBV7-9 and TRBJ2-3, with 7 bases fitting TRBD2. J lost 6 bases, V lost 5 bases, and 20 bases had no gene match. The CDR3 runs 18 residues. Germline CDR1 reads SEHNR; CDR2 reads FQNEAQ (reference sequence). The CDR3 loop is CASSHTLGEGRIWDTQYF. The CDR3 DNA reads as TGTGCCAGCAGCCACACTTTGGGGGAGGGGCGTATTTGGGATACGCAGTATTTT.

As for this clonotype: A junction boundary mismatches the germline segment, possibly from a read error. The CDR3 DNA is TGTGCCGGCAGGCTCTCCGGGAGAGCGGTTAATTCACCCCTCCACTTT. Translation: CAGRLSGRAVNSPLHF. This chain joins TRBV27 and TRBJ1-6; D remains ambiguous. Per the germline V gene, CDR1 is MNHEY and CDR2 is SMNVEV (reference sequence). CDR3 length: 16 residues.

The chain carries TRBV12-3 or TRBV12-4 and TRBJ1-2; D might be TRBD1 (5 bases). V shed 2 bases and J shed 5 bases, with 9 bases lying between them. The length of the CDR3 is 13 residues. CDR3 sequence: CASSLTDIYGYTF. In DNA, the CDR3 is TGTGCCAGCAGTTTAACGGACATTTATGGCTACACCTTC.

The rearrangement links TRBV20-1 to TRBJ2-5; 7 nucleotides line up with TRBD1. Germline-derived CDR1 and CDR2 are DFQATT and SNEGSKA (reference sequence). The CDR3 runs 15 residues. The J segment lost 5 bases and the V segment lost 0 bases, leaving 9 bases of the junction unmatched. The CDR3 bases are TGCAGTGCTAGAGAACCCAGGGGGTTTGCGGAGACCCAGTACTTC. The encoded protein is CSAREPRGFAETQYF.